These 10 T cell receptor beta chains originate from one sample sequenced in a study of CXCR3-negative and CXCR3-positive naive CD8 T cells. UMI-labeled 5' RACE yielded the TRB cDNA libraries. After re-calling the 5' RACE reads, TCRdb lists one entry per CDR3 protein, DNA absent. Reported are 40,000 to 55,000 distinct CDR3 sequences; the ten largest clones contain roughly 1.6%. The specimen sequenced was naive CXCR3- CD8+ T cells from blood. The subset was: CD45RO-CCR7+CD27+CD95- naive CD8+ T cells lacking CXCR3 (TNR3-). These receptors were collected from a human donor in good health. Some clones in this sample may be carry-over from other donors' samples.

The chain combines TRBV7-7 with TRBJ2-2; checking the TCRdb D call of TRBD2 is not possible without DNA. The CDR3 is made up of 15 amino acids. Germline assignment: CDR1 SSHAT and CDR2 FNYEAQ (reference sequence). CDR3 region: CASSLVAGGTGELFF.

This sequence joins TRBV20-1 and TRBJ2-7; no DNA is available, so the TRBD2 call from TCRdb remains unchecked. CDR1 is DFQATT and CDR2 is SNEGSKA in the germline V gene (reference sequence). CDR3 size: 12 residues. CDR3 sequence: CSIGDSTYEQYF.

This rearrangement joins TRBV6-2 or TRBV6-3 to TRBJ2-7. The CDR3 runs to 18 residues. The germline V gene encodes CDR1 MNHEY and CDR2 SVGEGT. The CDR3 loop is CASTEMWGDAATVYEQYF.

The CDR3 sequence is CASSPTANTGELFF. The rearrangement uses TRBV19 and TRBJ2-2. Germline V gene lookup returns CDR1 LNHDA and CDR2 SQIVND (reference sequence). CDR3 size: 14 residues.

The J gene is TRBJ1-1, the V gene TRBV4-3. The CDR3 contains 16 residues. Germline V gene sequence: CDR1 LGHNA, CDR2 YSLEER. The CDR3 reads CASSQDGTLGSTEAFF.

This chain links TRBV7-8 with TRBJ2-3; TCRdb's assignment of TRBD2 cannot be checked, as there is no DNA. Germline V gives CDR1 SGHVS, CDR2 FQNEAQ. The CDR3 loop spans 16 amino acids. This CDR3 is CASIGGVAGPTDTQYF.

The genes are TRBV3-1 and TRBJ2-1; with no DNA, the TCRdb D assignment of TRBD2 cannot be verified. Germline CDR1 is LGHDT and CDR2 is YNNKEL (reference sequence). CDR3 length: 18 residues. CDR3 protein: CASSQLGLAGGSYNEQFF.

The chain recombines TRBV6-6 with TRBJ2-1; TCRdb indicates TRBD1, and absent DNA this call remains unverified. The CDR3 runs to 18 residues. Per germline, CDR1 MNHNY and CDR2 SVGAGI (reference sequence). The CDR3 sequence is CASSSPVTGGDGHNEQFF.

The chain links TRBV19 to TRBJ2-3. Germline V gene sequence: CDR1 LNHDA, CDR2 SQIVND (reference sequence). This CDR3 is built from 11 residues. CDR3 protein: CASRKADTQYF.

The chain links TRBV12-3 or TRBV12-4 to TRBJ2-5; TCRdb lists TRBD2, though no DNA is available to test this call. The CDR3 has 17 amino acids. CDR3 region: CASSLQLAGMYQETQYF.